This T cell receptor (beta chain) was recorded in a study of T cells in Graves' hyperthyroidism and ophthalmopathy. Patients aged 18 to 65 had newly diagnosed hyperthyroidism lasting under 2 months. Exclusions: uncontrolled infection, other autoimmune disease, pregnancy, lactation. In making diagnoses, clinical symptoms, serum thyroxine and TRAb, thyroid ultrasound and orbital computed tomography were all used. CDR1 and CDR2 from the germline V gene are PRHDT and FYEKMQ (reference sequence). The CDR3 has 16 amino acids. RNA transcripts provided the source from which TCR beta CDR3 regions were amplified. A set of HTBI primers served as the primers for a first-round RT-PCR of the TCR CDR3. Using its own MiXCR run on the multiplex PCR reads, TCRdb lists one record per CDR3 protein. Among a few hundred thousand distinct CDR3 sequences, roughly 15% were seen once, and the ten largest hold 10% to 15%. Details on this clonotype: A much bigger clone sits one base away, suggesting this may be a read error.

The sequence came from a woman aged 35 to 49 with Graves' hyperthyroidism that later progressed to Graves' ophthalmopathy. This chain connects TRBV13 to TRBJ2-3, with TRBD2 identical over 8 bases. Sequencing was carried out using blood. Here the CDR3 reads CASSFKLAVPTDMQYF. In DNA form, the CDR3 reads TGTGCCAGCAGCTTCAAACTAGCGGTACCCACAGATATGCAGTATTTT.